The clone carrying this TCR beta chain has a count of ten or more. No antigen is known for it. MiXCR was run by TCRdb on the reads, yielding one entry per CDR3 protein. The sample lists 90,000 to 130,000 distinct CDR3 sequences, around 10% seen once, with roughly 31% in the top ten. Deletions cut 0 bases from V and 1 base from J, with 13 bases between. The CDR3 covers 16 residues. The data originate from a study of T cell repertoires in cytomegalovirus infection. Turning to the study itself: Public signatures in TCR beta pointed to CMV infection and matching HLA type. Findings of the study overall: HLA-C-restricted CMV clonotypes gave the most frequent clonotype in two of eight donors. CMV carriers with the relevant HLA were identified by cumulative public TCR beta family frequency.

The chain is built from TRBV12-3 or TRBV12-4 and TRBJ2-7, with a weak D call TRBD1 (5 bases). Input material: PBMCs, sequenced either directly or after in vitro stimulation (not recorded which). The clonotype originates from a human donor in good health (CMV status not recorded). Some clones in this sample may be carry-over from other donors' samples. The CDR3: CASSLALGHQSYEQYF. DNA of the CDR3: TGTGCCAGCAGTTTAGCGCTTGGACACCAATCCTACGAGCAGTACTTC.